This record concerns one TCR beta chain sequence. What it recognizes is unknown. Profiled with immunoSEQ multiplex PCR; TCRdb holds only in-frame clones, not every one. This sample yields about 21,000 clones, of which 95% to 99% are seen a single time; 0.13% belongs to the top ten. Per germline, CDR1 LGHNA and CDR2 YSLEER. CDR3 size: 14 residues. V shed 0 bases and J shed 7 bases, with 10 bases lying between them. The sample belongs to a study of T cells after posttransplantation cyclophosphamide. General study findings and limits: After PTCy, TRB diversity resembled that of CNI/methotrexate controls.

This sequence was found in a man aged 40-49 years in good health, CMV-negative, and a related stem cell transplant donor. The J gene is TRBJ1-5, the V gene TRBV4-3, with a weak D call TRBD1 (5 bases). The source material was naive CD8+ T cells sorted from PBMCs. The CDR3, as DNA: TGCGCCAGCAGCCAAGATCGGTGGGGCCAGCCCCAGCATTTT. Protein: CASSQDRWGQPQHF.